A single sample is the source of the 3 T cell receptor beta chains below, sequenced in a study of shared clonotypes between healthy human individuals. Method: immunoSEQ multiplex PCR; TCRdb's copy keeps in-frame clones and lacks some. The profile shows a few hundred thousand clones, about 96% of them singletons. The sequenced sample consisted of memory CD8+ T cells sorted from blood. Subset specified: CD45RO+ cells pooled with CCR7-negative TemRA cells. These receptors came from a man aged 25-45 years in good health.

This chain uses TRBV2 with TRBJ2-1; TRBD2 is a possible D gene (6 bases). This CDR3 has 14 residues. Per germline, CDR1 SNHLY and CDR2 FYNNEI. Trimming stripped 4 bases from V and 0 bases from J, with 7 bases between. The CDR3, as DNA: TGTGCCAGCAGTGGAGCGGGCTCCTACAATGAGCAGTTCTTC. It codes for CASSGAGSYNEQFF.

The chain carries TRBV28 and TRBJ1-5; D is unresolved. V lost 5 bases and J lost 3, with 8 bases in between. The germline gives CDR1 MDHEN, CDR2 SYDVKM. The CDR3 length is 13 residues. The DNA of the CDR3 is TGTGCCAGCAGTCGAGCTTTCAATCAGCCCCAGCATTTT. Its translation is CASSRAFNQPQHF.

The rearrangement links TRBV2 to TRBJ1-3; D is perhaps TRBD1 (6 bases). This CDR3 region has 15 residues. Trimming left V 6 bases short and J 0 bases short, with 12 bases between. CDR1 and CDR2 (germline): SNHLY, FYNNEI. In DNA form, the CDR3 reads TGTGCCAGCAGGATGGCAGGGGACTCTGGAAACACCATATATTTT. This sequence encodes CASRMAGDSGNTIYF.